What follows are 21 T cell receptor beta chains derived from one specimen sequenced in a study of T cells after yellow fever vaccination. One entry per CDR3 protein, called by TCRdb with MiXCR from the 5' RACE reads. The repertoire holds some 420,000 distinct CDR3 sequences, with 18% as singletons. The sequenced sample was PBMCs, obtained before the yellow fever booster vaccination. These receptors were obtained from a man between 18 and 35 years old who received the YFV17D yellow fever vaccine.

This clonotype showed up many times. The genes are TRBV11-2 and TRBJ2-1; 8 bases match TRBD2. This CDR3 region has 15 residues. The germline V gene encodes CDR1 SGHAT and CDR2 FQNNGV. With 5 bases clipped from V and 15 bases from J, the junction kept 18 bases outside the gene matches. CDR3 DNA: TGTGCCAGCAGCCACAGCGGGGGCCCCGTCCGGGGAGGGTTCTTC. It is translated as CASSHSGGPVRGGFF.

This clonotype was observed a handful of times. V and J are TRBV6-2 or TRBV6-3 and TRBJ2-5, with 8 bases fitting TRBD1. The J segment lost 1 base and the V segment lost 5 bases, leaving 3 bases of the junction unmatched. The CDR3 spans 14 residues. CDR1 and CDR2 (germline): MNHEY, SVGEGT. The CDR3 reads CASSGDRTQETQYF. Here the CDR3 DNA reads TGTGCCAGCAGTGGGGACAGGACCCAAGAGACCCAGTACTTC.

V usage is TRBV6-1 and J usage is TRBJ2-7, with 8 nucleotides matching TRBD2. Germline V lookup: CDR1 MNHNS, CDR2 SASEGT. The V segment lost 2 bases and the J segment 2 bases; nucleotides outside the gene matches: 5. This CDR3 region has 15 residues. The CDR3: CASSEWAGGPYEQYV. DNA of the CDR3: TGTGCCAGCAGTGAATGGGCGGGGGGCCCCTACGAGCAGTACGTC.

V is TRBV9 and J is TRBJ1-6, with TRBD1 as a possible D gene (6 bases). CDR1 SGDLS and CDR2 YYNGEE come from the germline V gene. V lost 2 bases to trimming and J lost 9 bases, with 18 bases between them. The CDR3 covers 16 residues. The CDR3 loop reads CASSVKGGPSCSPLHF. CDR3 bases: TGTGCCAGCAGCGTCAAGGGGGGCCCCTCGTGTTCACCCCTCCACTTT.

This chain uses TRBV20-1 with TRBJ1-5; no clear D. In germline, CDR1 is DFQATT, CDR2 SNEGSKA (reference sequence). With 0 bases removed from V and 7 bases from J, the gap between germline ends came to 13 bases. The CDR3 has 14 residues. In DNA, the CDR3 is TGCAGTGCTAGAGAATCCGGGGAGGGACAGCCCCAGCATTTT. As protein: CSARESGEGQPQHF.

This clonotype was seen a few times. The chain couples TRBV2 to TRBJ1-1; D is unresolved. The CDR3 has 13 residues. V dropped 5 bases and J dropped 1 base, with 8 bases sitting between them. Germline CDR1 reads SNHLY; CDR2 reads FYNNEI. The CDR3 loop is CASSTQPNTEAFF. The DNA for the CDR3 is TGTGCCAGCAGTACACAGCCGAACACTGAAGCTTTCTTT.

This clonotype was seen a handful of times. The V gene is TRBV7-2, the J gene TRBJ1-5; the D is unclear. CDR1 is SGHTA, CDR2 FQGNSA, per germline. V was pared by 3 bases and J by 6 bases, with 12 bases between. This CDR3 has 14 residues. The chain's CDR3 is CASSFSLSGQPQHF. CDR3 sequence (DNA): TGTGCCAGCAGCTTTAGTTTATCCGGTCAGCCCCAGCATTTT. The entire variable domain, with the rest obtained from reference TRBV7-2 and TRBJ1-5, is as follows: GAGVSQSPSNKVTEKGKDVELRCDPISGHTALYWYRQSLGQGLEFLIYFQGNSAPDKSGLPSDRFSAERTGGSVSTLTIQRTQQEDSAVYLCASSFSLSGQPQHFGDGTRLSIL.

This clonotype was counted only a few times. This chain links TRBV6-6 with TRBJ2-2, with 9 bases that match TRBD2. The CDR3 consists of 16 residues. Germline CDR1 and CDR2: MNHNY and SVGAGI (reference sequence). With 5 bases clipped from V and 4 bases from J, the junction kept 8 bases outside the gene matches. In DNA form, the CDR3 reads TGTGCCAGCAGTCCCGCTAGCGGGGCCACCACCGGGGAGCTGTTTTTT. The encoded protein is CASSPASGATTGELFF.

This clonotype was seen only a few times. The chain joins TRBV12-3 or TRBV12-4 to TRBJ1-2; TRBD1 matches at 7 bases. The CDR3 loop spans 13 amino acids. V trimming: 3 bases; J trimming: 8 bases; junction bases outside the gene matches: 6. CDR3 in DNA: TGTGCCAGCAGTTTCCCAGGGGGTTTCGGCTACACCTTC. This translates into CASSFPGGFGYTF.

This clonotype was observed a handful of times. The chain is built from TRBV28 and TRBJ1-2; 9 bases align to TRBD1. V lost 3 bases, J lost 8 bases, and 4 bases stayed unmatched. The CDR3 contains 13 residues. From germline, CDR1 is MDHEN and CDR2 SYDVKM. The CDR3 nucleotides read TGTGCCAGCAGTTTGAACAGGGGGCCAGGCTACACCTTC. Its translation is CASSLNRGPGYTF.

Details on this clonotype: A read error is possible here, since a much larger clone lies one base away. V and J are TRBV7-2 and TRBJ2-1, with 11 bases identical to TRBD2. Germline loops: CDR1 SGHTA, CDR2 FQGNSA. The CDR3 is made up of 17 amino acids. CDR3 bases: TGTGCCAGCAGCTTAATGGTGGGGACTAGCGGCTACAATGAGCATTTCTTC. It codes for CASSLMVGTSGYNEHFF.

The CDR3 bases are TGCGCCAGCAGCCAGGCGGGGAGTCGGTTGATGGCAGATACGCAGTATTTT. It yields the protein CASSQAGSRLMADTQYF. V usage is TRBV4-3 and J usage is TRBJ2-3, with a possible D match to TRBD2 (6 bases). The CDR3 runs 17 residues. Trimming shortened V by 3 bases and J by 4 bases, and 20 bases separated the two germline ends. Germline V gene data show CDR1 as LGHNA and CDR2 as YSLEER.

The CDR3, as DNA: TGCAGCGCCAAGGTCCAGGGGAGGATGACCGGGGAGCTGTTTTTT. Translation: CSAKVQGRMTGELFF. J is TRBJ2-2 and V is TRBV29-1; D could derive from TRBD1 or TRBD2 (6 bases each). V dropped 7 bases and J dropped 5 bases, with 20 bases sitting between them. The CDR3 length is 15 residues. Germline CDR1 is SQVTM and CDR2 is ANQGSEA.

This clonotype was seen only a few times. The chain links TRBV20-1 to TRBJ1-1, with 9 bases that match TRBD1. Looked up from germline, CDR1 is DFQATT and CDR2 is SNEGSKA (reference sequence). V lost 6 bases to trimming and J lost 10 bases; unmatched junction nucleotides: 9. This CDR3 contains 12 residues. The CDR3 DNA reads as TGCAGTGCCCTGGACAGGGGAAGGCGAGCTTTCTTT. Encoded protein: CSALDRGRRAFF.

The genes are TRBV4-3 and TRBJ2-7, with TRBD1 identical over 9 bases. CDR1 is LGHNA and CDR2 is YSLEER in the germline V gene. The CDR3 contains 16 residues. The V segment lost 1 base and the J segment 3 bases; nucleotides outside the gene matches: 7. The CDR3 loop reads CASSQAFPGQGYEQYF. DNA for the CDR3: TGCGCCAGCAGCCAAGCTTTCCCGGGACAGGGCTACGAGCAGTACTTC.

This clonotype has only a few counts. The V and J genes are TRBV12-3 or TRBV12-4 and TRBJ2-1; D may be TRBD1 or TRBD2 (5 bases each). The CDR3 extends over 13 amino acids. Deletions cut 8 bases from V and 8 bases from J, with 16 bases between. The CDR3 sequence is CASRSTGGDEQFF. The CDR3 nucleotides are TGTGCCAGCCGATCGACTGGGGGAGATGAGCAGTTCTTC.

This clonotype was seen a handful of times. This chain joins TRBV4-1 and TRBJ1-1, with D tentatively TRBD1 (6 bases). Germline CDR1 MGHRA, CDR2 YSYEKL. The CDR3 totals 15 residues. Trimming took 1 base from V and 8 from J, leaving 17 bases between them. CDR3 region: CASSQGGQVGSEAFF. In DNA, the CDR3 is TGCGCCAGCAGCCAAGGGGGGCAGGTCGGTTCCGAAGCTTTCTTT.

The chain employs TRBV27 and TRBJ1-6; D is unclear. Germline V CDR1 and CDR2: MNHEY, SMNVEV (reference sequence). The CDR3 is 13 residues long. V was clipped by 6 bases and J by 3 bases, with 6 bases between them. CDR3 DNA sequence: TGTGCCAGCAGGCAAGTCTATAATTCACCCCTCCACTTT. Translation gives CASRQVYNSPLHF.

This sequence joins TRBV7-8 and TRBJ1-5, with 8 bases fitting TRBD1. The CDR3 runs 15 residues. J gave up 6 bases and V 5 bases, and 9 bases lay outside the gene matches. Germline assignment: CDR1 SGHVS and CDR2 FQNEAQ. CDR3 DNA: TGTGCCAGCAGCGCGTCGACAGGGGCGGGTCAGCCCCAGCATTTT. This encodes CASSASTGAGQPQHF. Full variable domain (rest looked up from reference TRBV7-8 and TRBJ1-5): GAGVSQSPRYKVAKRGQDVALRCDPISGHVSLFWYQQALGQGPEFLTYFQNEAQLDKSGLPSDRFFAERPEGSVSTLKIQRTQQEDSAVYLCASSASTGAGQPQHFGDGTRLSIL.

This rearrangement joins TRBV4-2 to TRBJ2-2, with TRBD2 matching 9 bases. Germline CDR1 and CDR2: LGHNA and YNFKEQ. The ends lost 1 base at V and 6 bases at J; junction bases unmatched: 12. The CDR3 has 18 residues. The CDR3 bases are TGTGCCAGCAGCCAAGGAGGTCGCCTAGCGGGGATTCCCGGGGAGCTGTTTTTT. Residues: CASSQGGRLAGIPGELFF.

As concerns this clonotype: Just one base apart from a much larger clone, this may be a read error. This chain joins TRBV5-1 and TRBJ2-4; D uncertain. V was shortened by 0 bases and J by 0 bases, with 4 bases between the two germline ends. Germline values: CDR1 SGHRS, CDR2 YFSETQ. This CDR3 region has 14 residues. The chain's CDR3 is CASSLELAKNIQYF. CDR3 bases: TGCGCCAGCAGCTTGGAACTAGCCAAAAACATTCAGTACTTC. The variable domain in full, with the rest retrieved from reference TRBV5-1 and TRBJ2-4, is KAGVTQTPRYLIKTRGQQVTLSCSPISGHRSVSWYQQTPGQGLQFLFEYFSETQRNKGNFPGRFSGRQFSNSRSEMNVSTLELGDSALYLCASSLELAKNIQYFGAGTRLSVL.